A selection of T cell receptor beta chains follows, all from one sample in a study of blood T cell repertoires in COVID-19. Assay used: immunoSEQ multiplex PCR; TCRdb lists only in-frame clones, some missing. The sample lists fewer than 350,000 clones, 70% to 90% seen once, with about an eighth in the top ten. Material for sequencing was peripheral blood. Source of these receptors: a woman in her twenties or thirties with COVID-19, enrolled during active disease. CDR3s include the opening cysteine and the closing phenylalanine or tryptophan. Each record gives: V gene, J gene, D gene, CDR3 length, clone size, CDR3 protein, CDR3 DNA. A D gene is named only where the DNA matches it firmly. Clone size is stated in some rows and not others, as once, few, many or a class when expanded.

>TRBV6-5|TRBJ1-1|NA|15|NA
CASSYSMSVNTEAFF
TGTGCCAGCAGTTACTCGATGTCAGTGAACACTGAAGCTTTCTTT
>TRBV18|TRBJ1-1|NA|14|once
CASSPLAQNTEAFF
TGTGCCAGCTCACCACTGGCACAGAACACTGAAGCTTTCTTT
>TRBV5-1|TRBJ1-3|NA|16|once
CASSLSPAGNLNTIYF
TGCGCCAGCAGCTTGAGCCCCGCAGGGAATTTAAACACCATATATTTT
>TRBV3-1/TRBV3-2|TRBJ2-5|TRBD1|16|NA
CASSQLNRGRSWTQYF
TGTGCCAGCAGCCAATTGAACAGGGGCCGATCATGGACCCAGTACTTC
>TRBV27|TRBJ1-5|NA|15|NA
CATKMTALSNQPQHF
TGTGCCACCAAAATGACAGCCCTTAGCAATCAGCCCCAGCATTTT
>TRBV2|TRBJ2-5|NA|11|NA
CASSYEGTQYF
TGTGCCAGCAGTTATGAGGGGACCCAGTACTTC
>TRBV3-1/TRBV3-2|TRBJ2-7|NA|14|NA
CASSTGRVTYEQYF
TGTGCCAGCAGTACGGGCAGGGTCACCTACGAGCAGTACTTC
>TRBV19|TRBJ2-1|NA|17|NA
CASSPVWGGGHYNEQFF
TGTGCCAGTAGTCCTGTCTGGGGCGGGGGCCACTACAATGAGCAGTTCTTC
>TRBV5-1|TRBJ2-7|NA|15|NA
CASSLAFGGRDEQYF
TGCGCCAGCAGCTTGGCTTTCGGGGGGCGCGACGAGCAGTACTTC
>TRBV19|TRBJ2-1|TRBD2|14|NA
CASTGGGGRNEQFF
TGTGCCAGTACGGGCGGGGGGGGCCGCAATGAGCAGTTCTTC
>TRBV29-1|TRBJ1-2|NA|13|NA
CSVEDIAGTGYTF
TGCAGCGTTGAAGATATAGCGGGGACGGGCTACACCTTC
>TRBV5-5|TRBJ2-7|TRBD1|15|NA
CASSLRDRGAYEQYF
TGTGCCAGCAGCTTGAGGGACAGGGGGGCCTACGAGCAGTACTTC
>TRBV7-9|TRBJ2-7|NA|14|NA
CASSLPGTPAEQYF
TGTGCCAGCAGCTTGCCCGGGACTCCCGCCGAGCAGTACTTC
>TRBV10-1|TRBJ1-4|NA|16|NA
CASSGRLRAVNEKLFF
TGCGCCAGCAGTGGAAGATTGCGGGCAGTTAATGAAAAACTGTTTTTT